Listed below are T cell receptor beta chains from one sample, sequenced in a study of blood T cell repertoires in COVID-19. Sequenced by immunoSEQ multiplex PCR; TCRdb stores in-frame clones only, minus some. This table has about 300,000 clones, about 81% appearing once. The sample comprised peripheral blood. The receptors originated from a human donor with COVID-19, enrolled during active disease. The donor label of this sample is uncertain. Both conserved end residues are part of each CDR3. A D gene is named only where the DNA matches it firmly. Clone size is not always given. Where it is, it says once, few, many or a class for expanded clones.

CASSPLMDNEQFF TGTGCCAGCTCACCCCTAATGGACAATGAGCAGTTCTTC TRBJ2-1 . . 13 TRBV18
CASSSGAGVAYNEQFF TGCGCCAGCAGCTCGGGGGCGGGAGTAGCCTACAATGAGCAGTTCTTC TRBJ2-1 . . 16 TRBV5-1
CASSSGGWGYGYTF TGTGCCAGCAGTTCAGGGGGTTGGGGCTATGGCTACACCTTC TRBJ1-2 . TRBD1 14 TRBV6-5
CASSLLRQGTSPLHF TGTGCCAGCAGCCTCCTGAGACAGGGTACCTCACCCCTCCACTTT TRBJ1-6 . TRBD1 15 TRBV11-2
CASSLQGPSYGYTF TGTGCCAGCAGTTTGCAGGGGCCGTCCTATGGCTACACCTTC TRBJ1-2 few . 14 TRBV6-6
CASSSRTGGSGELFF TGTGCCAGCAGTTCCCGCACAGGGGGCTCCGGGGAGCTGTTTTTT TRBJ2-2 few TRBD1 15 TRBV28
CASWRGADYTDTQYF TGTGCCAGCTGGCGGGGGGCAGACTACACAGATACGCAGTATTTT TRBJ2-3 . TRBD2 15 TRBV28
CASRGGINTGELFF TGTGCCAGCAGAGGCGGGATTAACACCGGGGAGCTGTTTTTT TRBJ2-2 . . 14 TRBV2
CASSGSTSGFKQYF TGTGCCAGCAGCGGGTCTACTAGCGGATTCAAGCAGTACTTC TRBJ2-7 . TRBD2 14 TRBV7-2
CASRARGQGKETQYF TGTGCCAGTAGGGCACGGGGACAGGGAAAAGAGACCCAGTACTTC TRBJ2-5 . TRBD1 15 TRBV19
CASSQVVQGRSQPQHF TGCGCCAGCAGCCAAGTGGTTCAGGGGCGCAGTCAGCCCCAGCATTTT TRBJ1-5 . . 16 TRBV4-1
CASRHTGLRNTEAFF TGTGCCAGCAGACACACAGGGTTGAGGAACACTGAAGCTTTCTTT TRBJ1-1 . . 15 TRBV11-2
CSVEERRVGTGELFF TGCAGCGTTGAAGAGCGCAGGGTAGGCACCGGGGAGCTGTTTTTT TRBJ2-2 . . 15 TRBV29-1
CASSRDLYEQYF TGTGCCTCCTCTCGGGATCTCTACGAGCAGTACTTC TRBJ2-7 . . 12 TRBV30
CASSSNRQGGYTF TGTGCCAGCAGCTCGAATCGACAGGGTGGCTACACCTTC TRBJ1-2 . TRBD1 13 TRBV7-8
CASSFILEVRETQYF TGTGCCAGCAGTTTTATACTAGAGGTGCGGGAGACCCAGTACTTC TRBJ2-5 . . 15 TRBV28
CASSLDSGDAGELFF TGCGCCAGCAGCTTGGACAGCGGGGATGCCGGGGAGCTGTTTTTT TRBJ2-2 . TRBD2 15 TRBV5-1
CASRVWGPSNQPQHF TGTGCCAGCAGGGTGTGGGGGCCAAGCAATCAGCCCCAGCATTTT TRBJ1-5 once . 15 TRBV28
CASSRYRTGNYEQYF TGTGCCAGCAGCCGATACCGGACAGGGAACTACGAGCAGTACTTC TRBJ2-7 . TRBD1 15 TRBV6-5
CASSQDRGGTQYF TGTGCCAGCAGCCAAGATCGCGGCGGTACGCAGTATTTT TRBJ2-3 . . 13 TRBV4-2
CASSVGQGSYNEQFF TGTGCCAGTAGTGTCGGACAGGGGTCCTACAATGAGCAGTTCTTC TRBJ2-1 . TRBD1 15 TRBV19
CASSVEGQSYNEQFF TGTGCCAGCAGCGTAGAGGGACAGTCCTACAATGAGCAGTTCTTC TRBJ2-1 once TRBD1 15 TRBV9
CASSQENSNQPQHF TGTGCCAGCTCACAAGAGAATAGCAATCAGCCCCAGCATTTT TRBJ1-5 . . 14 TRBV18
CSVGTGTGETQYF TGCAGCGTCGGGACAGGTACGGGAGAGACCCAGTACTTC TRBJ2-5 . TRBD1 13 TRBV29-1
CASSQPGGTAIEAFF TGCGCCAGCAGCCAACCCGGAGGGACAGCAATTGAAGCTTTCTTT TRBJ1-1 . TRBD1 15 TRBV4-1
CASSPGGGWGQETQYF TGTGCCAGCAGCCCTGGGGGGGGTTGGGGCCAAGAGACCCAGTACTTC TRBJ2-5 . TRBD2 16 TRBV28
CASSVAASGMGRTQYF TGTGCCAGCAGCGTAGCGGCTAGCGGGATGGGTCGTACGCAGTATTTT TRBJ2-3 . TRBD2 16 TRBV9
CASSVGEANTGELFF TGTGCCAGCAGCGTAGGCGAAGCGAACACCGGGGAGCTGTTTTTT TRBJ2-2 . . 15 TRBV9
CASSLANIQETQYF TGTGCCAGCAGCTTAGCGAACATCCAAGAGACCCAGTACTTC TRBJ2-5 . . 14 TRBV7-2
CASSLTGAASNQPQHF TGTGCCAGCAGTTTAACGGGTGCAGCTAGCAATCAGCCCCAGCATTTT TRBJ1-5 few . 16 TRBV28
CASSQGTEAFF TGTGCCAGCAGTCAGGGTACTGAAGCTTTCTTT TRBJ1-1 . . 11 TRBV12-3/TRBV12-4
CASSLDTYNQPQHF TGTGCCAGCTCACTCGACACCTACAATCAGCCCCAGCATTTT TRBJ1-5 . . 14 TRBV18
CGAHRGNTIYF TGCGGCGCCCACAGAGGAAACACCATATATTTT TRBJ1-3 . . 11 TRBV20-1
CATSRDSTDTQYF TGTGCCACCAGCAGAGATTCGACAGATACGCAGTATTTT TRBJ2-3 . . 13 TRBV15
CATSDRTSSAVDEQFF TGTGCCACCAGTGACCGGACGTCCTCAGCGGTGGATGAGCAGTTCTTC TRBJ2-1 . . 16 TRBV24-1
CASRLTGLNTGELFF TGTGCCAGCAGACTGACAGGGTTAAACACCGGGGAGCTGTTTTTT TRBJ2-2 . TRBD1 15 TRBV3-1/TRBV3-2
CASSEIKGQEKLFF TGTGCCAGCAGTGAAATCAAGGGGCAAGAAAAACTGTTTTTT TRBJ1-4 . . 14 TRBV2
CASSEADTGELFF TGCGCCAGCAGTGAAGCGGACACCGGGGAGCTGTTTTTT TRBJ2-2 . . 13 TRBV10-1
CASSAISGSLPETQYF TGTGCCAGCAGTGCTATTAGCGGTTCGCTCCCAGAGACCCAGTACTTC TRBJ2-5 . . 16 TRBV28
CASSSQGGEAEAFF TGTGCCAGCAGTTCCCAAGGGGGCGAGGCTGAAGCTTTCTTT TRBJ1-1 . TRBD1 14 TRBV6-6
CASSPDRGPEGNSPLHF TGTGCCAGCAGCCCGGACAGGGGGCCAGAGGGTAATTCACCCCTCCACTTT TRBJ1-6 few TRBD1 17 TRBV11-3
CASSLAPGQNYEQYF TGCGCCAGCAGCCTTGCCCCGGGACAGAACTACGAGCAGTACTTC TRBJ2-7 . TRBD1 15 TRBV5-1